These 14 T cell receptor beta chains were all obtained from the same sample, sequenced in a study of a mutant IDH1 vaccine in newly diagnosed glioma. Time point given: week 23, last vaccination. A single vaccine dose contained 300 ug of mutant IDH1 20-mer peptide, and topical imiquimod was used with it. The antigens of these receptors remain unknown. Sequencing was performed with immunoSEQ multiplex PCR; in TCRdb, only in-frame clones are kept and a portion is missing. Of around 40,000 clones in the sample, about 81% were seen once. The input for sequencing was PBMCs, taken from a glioma patient whose treatment included an IDH1 peptide vaccine. The source is a woman younger than 30 with glioma. Some clones in this sample may be carry-over from other donors' samples.

This sequence joins TRBV5-6 and TRBJ2-7; D is perhaps TRBD1 (6 bases). Germline V gives CDR1 SGHDT, CDR2 YYEEEE. V lost 1 base, J lost 2 bases, and 10 bases lay in between. The CDR3 contains 14 residues. The CDR3: CASSLQDSTYEQYF. The CDR3 DNA follows: TGTGCCAGCAGCTTGCAGGACAGCACCTACGAGCAGTACTTC. The full variable domain, completed using reference TRBV5-6 and TRBJ2-7, is DAGVTQSPTHLIKTRGQQVTLRCSPKSGHDTVSWYQQALGQGPQFIFQYYEEEERQRGNFPDRFSGHQFPNYSSELNVNALLLGDSALYLCASSLQDSTYEQYFGPGTRLTVT.

This chain connects TRBV7-2 to TRBJ2-3; the match to TRBD2 covers 9 bases. J lost 0 bases, V lost 3 bases, and 10 bases had no gene match. CDR1 is SGHTA and CDR2 is FQGNSA in the germline V gene. The CDR3 is 18 amino acids. The DNA for the CDR3 is TGTGCCAGCAGCTTCGACCCTCCTAGCGGGGTTAGCACAGATACGCAGTATTTT. Translated, it gives CASSFDPPSGVSTDTQYF.

The CDR3 DNA follows: TGTGCCAGCACCAGCGGGCTTGGCAATCAGCCCCAGCATTTT. It codes for CASTSGLGNQPQHF. The chain links TRBV6-5 to TRBJ1-5; D is undetermined. The CDR3 extends over 14 amino acids. Germline CDR1 reads MNHEY; CDR2 reads SVGAGI. V was cut by 7 bases and J by 2 bases, with 12 bases left in between.

The chain links TRBV30 to TRBJ2-1; D tentatively reads TRBD1 or TRBD2 (6 bases each). The CDR3 length is 15 residues. CDR1 is GTSNPN, CDR2 SVGIG, per germline (reference sequence). Trimming left V 4 bases short and J 7 bases short, with 20 bases between. CDR3 residues: CAWTQRGGQRNEQFF. The CDR3 DNA is TGTGCCTGGACCCAACGAGGGGGGCAAAGGAATGAGCAGTTCTTC. Supplemented by reference TRBV30 and TRBJ2-1, the full variable domain reads SQTIHQWPATLVQPVGSPLSLECTVEGTSNPNLYWYRQAAGRGLQLLFYSVGIGQISSEVPQNLSASRPQDRQFILSSKKLLLSDSGFYLCAWTQRGGQRNEQFFGPGTRLTVL.

This rearrangement joins TRBV4-2 to TRBJ2-3; D is tentatively TRBD1 or TRBD2 (5 bases each). The CDR3 spans 14 residues. CDR1 LGHNA and CDR2 YNFKEQ come from the germline V gene. Trimming took 3 bases from V and 3 from J, leaving 10 bases between them. The CDR3 protein is CASSQGDPTDTQYF. In DNA, the CDR3 is TGTGCCAGCAGCCAGGGGGACCCGACAGATACGCAGTATTTT.

The table lists this clone with a count of one. The chain combines TRBV5-1 with TRBJ2-7; D is unclear. The germline V and J ends were trimmed by 1 base and 2 bases, with 13 bases remaining between them. The CDR3 runs 15 residues. From germline, CDR1 is SGHRS and CDR2 YFSETQ. CDR3 DNA sequence: TGCGCCAGCAGCTTGAATTCGGACGGCGCCTACGAGCAGTACTTC. Translation: CASSLNSDGAYEQYF.

V is TRBV6-1 and J is TRBJ1-4, with a possible D match to TRBD1 (5 bases). From germline, CDR1 is MNHNS and CDR2 SASEGT. V was trimmed by 4 bases and J by 3 bases, leaving 6 bases between them. The CDR3 is 13 amino acids. The CDR3 DNA reads TGTGCCAGCAGTGGGGGGTCTAATGAAAAACTGTTTTTT. Amino acids: CASSGGSNEKLFF.

CDR3 region: CASSRGLADFTDTQYF. Here the CDR3 DNA reads TGTGCCAGCAGCCGGGGACTAGCGGACTTCACAGATACGCAGTATTTT. The chain links TRBV7-8 to TRBJ2-3, with 11 bases identical to TRBD2. V lost 5 bases to trimming and J lost 2 bases; unmatched junction nucleotides: 6. The CDR3 has 16 amino acids. CDR1 SGHVS and CDR2 FQNEAQ come from the germline V gene.

The chain is built from TRBV12-5 and TRBJ1-5; 8 nucleotides agree with TRBD1. This CDR3 is 14 amino acids long. V trimming: 7 bases; J trimming: 7 bases; junction bases outside the gene matches: 9. Germline CDR1 is LGHNT and CDR2 is FRNRAP. In nucleotides, the CDR3 is TGTGCTAGTGACGGCGGGACAGGCGGCCAGCCCCAGCATTTT. Protein sequence: CASDGGTGGQPQHF.

This clone has more than one count but fewer than ten. V gene TRBV5-6 combines with J gene TRBJ2-7; D might be TRBD1 or TRBD2, each matching 5 bases. The CDR3 sequence is 13 residues long. The germline gives CDR1 SGHDT, CDR2 YYEEEE. V was cut by 2 bases and J by 6 bases, with 12 bases left in between. CDR3 sequence: CASSLGPGGEQYF. CDR3 coding DNA: TGTGCCAGCAGCTTAGGCCCTGGGGGCGAGCAGTACTTC.

V gene TRBV5-4 combines with J gene TRBJ1-5, with D unresolved. CDR3 size: 14 residues. Between the trimmed V and J ends, which lost 0 bases and 2 bases, there was a span of 6 bases. Germline V gene data show CDR1 as SGHNT and CDR2 as YYREEE (reference sequence). In nucleotides, the CDR3 is TGTGCCAGCAGCTTGGATATCGGCAATCAGCCCCAGCATTTT. Translated, it gives CASSLDIGNQPQHF.

The chain links TRBV29-1 to TRBJ1-4; a weak D match, TRBD1 (5 bases). V was clipped by 6 bases and J by 0 bases, with 17 bases between them. The length of the CDR3 is 16 residues. Germline-derived CDR1 and CDR2 are SQVTM and ANQGSEA. The CDR3 here is CSVELGTDATNEKLFF. CDR3 DNA sequence: TGCAGCGTCGAGCTTGGGACGGATGCAACTAATGAAAAACTGTTTTTT.

V usage is TRBV5-6 and J usage is TRBJ1-1; D call uncertain. The germline V and J ends were trimmed by 4 bases and 0 bases, with 7 bases remaining between them. CDR1 is SGHDT, CDR2 YYEEEE, per germline. This CDR3 is 13 amino acids long. The CDR3 spells CASSPELNTEAFF. CDR3 DNA: TGTGCCAGCAGCCCAGAGCTGAACACTGAAGCTTTCTTT.

The CDR3 region is CASSGRDSPRETQYF. The DNA of the CDR3 is TGTGCCAGCAGCGGGAGGGACAGCCCCCGGGAGACCCAGTACTTC. V and J are TRBV2 and TRBJ2-5, with D perhaps matching TRBD2 (8 bases). CDR3 length equals 15 residues. Germline V gene data show CDR1 as SNHLY and CDR2 as FYNNEI. The V gene lost 6 bases and the J gene lost 5 bases, with 19 bases spanning the gap.